The sequence of this T cell receptor beta chain was determined in a study of blood T cell repertoires in COVID-19. The protocol was immunoSEQ multiplex PCR, while the TCRdb copy is restricted to in-frame clones and leaves out a portion. The top ten clones hold roughly 18% of a sample with 55,000 to 80,000 clones, over 65% of them seen once. The germline V gene has CDR1 SGHAT and CDR2 FQNNGV. Trimming removed 0 bases from V and 8 bases from J, with 13 bases in between. The CDR3 consists of 14 residues. Sequencing was done on a sample of peripheral blood. This sequence was found in a woman over 75 with acute or convalescent COVID-19. The chain has TRBV11-2 and TRBJ1-2; D gene unclear. The CDR3 coding sequence is TGTGCCAGCAGCTTAGATCTCGCGGGAGGGGGCTACACCTTC. Encoded protein: CASSLDLAGGGYTF.